This T cell receptor beta chain derives from a study of T cell responses to AZD1222 COVID-19 vaccine. Clones were read by immunoSEQ multiplex PCR, and TCRdb kept only the in-frame ones, dropping some. The table lists about 150,000 clones, about nine tenths of them singletons, with roughly 2.8% in the top ten. The CDR3 extends over 12 amino acids. V lost 5 bases to trimming and J lost 8 bases, with 12 bases between them. Looked up from germline, CDR1 is LNHNV and CDR2 is YYDKDF (reference sequence). The source is an adult in good health. The starting material was peripheral blood, obtained on day 0 of AZD1222 vaccination. The chain uses TRBV15 and TRBJ1-2; D possibly corresponds to TRBD1 (6 bases). CDR3 in DNA: TGTGCCACCAGCCCAGGGGACGGGGGCTACACCTTC. It codes for CATSPGDGGYTF.